A selection of T cell receptor beta chains follows, all from one sample in a study of blood T cells in healthy people across ages. TCRdb reanalysed the 5' RACE reads using MiXCR and keeps one entry per CDR3 protein. Of roughly 410,000 distinct CDR3 sequences in the sample, 45% to 60% were seen once. The sample taken for sequencing was blood. The receptors originated from a man aged 55-75 years in good health. Both conserved end residues are part of each CDR3. The D gene is left open where the match is weak. Not every row has a clone size; where given, it reads once, few, many or a size class.

D	size	V	J	CDR3	DNA
-	-	TRBV28	TRBJ1-2	CATKSKLHGYTF	TGTGCCACCAAAAGTAAATTACATGGCTACACCTTC
TRBD2	-	TRBV20-1	TRBJ2-5	CSARVSGVQETQYF	TGCAGTGCTAGAGTCAGCGGGGTTCAAGAGACCCAGTACTTC
TRBD2	many	TRBV20-1	TRBJ2-7	CSVGTWTRGTYEQYF	TGCAGTGTAGGGACTTGGACTAGAGGCACCTACGAGCAGTACTTC
-	-	TRBV3-1	TRBJ2-6	CASSHATPDSGANVLTF	TGTGCCAGCAGCCACGCAACCCCGGACTCTGGGGCCAACGTCCTGACTTTC
-	-	TRBV12-3/TRBV12-4	TRBJ2-2	CASNFGTGELFF	TGTGCCAGCAACTTCGGGACCGGGGAGCTGTTTTTT
-	-	TRBV5-1	TRBJ1-2	CASSPGQFVHGYTF	TGCGCCAGCAGCCCAGGACAGTTTGTTCATGGCTACACCTTC
TRBD2	few	TRBV20-1	TRBJ2-1	CSASPGLAYNEQFF	TGCAGTGCGAGCCCGGGACTAGCCTACAATGAGCAGTTCTTC
-	-	TRBV18	TRBJ1-5	CASSPHGGDSNQPQHF	TGTGCCAGCTCACCACATGGCGGAGATAGCAATCAGCCCCAGCATTTT
-	few	TRBV15	TRBJ2-2	CATSTTVRTVNTGELFF	TGTGCCACCAGCACTACTGTGAGGACGGTAAACACCGGGGAGCTGTTTTTT
-	-	TRBV16	TRBJ2-5	CASSLSSHQETQYF	TGTGCCAGCAGCCTAAGTAGCCACCAAGAGACCCAGTACTTC
TRBD1	-	TRBV28	TRBJ1-2	CANSSDRGVYGYTF	TGTGCCAACAGTTCGGACAGGGGAGTCTATGGCTACACCTTC
-	-	TRBV2	TRBJ2-7	CASSTELKDTQYF	TGTGCCAGCAGTACAGAACTTAAAGATACCCAGTACTTC
-	few	TRBV7-8	TRBJ1-1	CASSSGQMNTEAFF	TGTGCCAGCAGCTCCGGACAGATGAACACTGAAGCTTTCTTT
-	-	TRBV7-2	TRBJ2-7	CASSKGTAGEQYF	TGTGCCAGCAGCAAGGGGACGGCGGGGGAGCAGTACTTC
-	-	TRBV29-1	TRBJ1-2	CSVEAKGSDYGYTF	TGCAGCGTTGAGGCGAAGGGCTCAGACTATGGCTACACCTTC
-	-	TRBV29-1	TRBJ2-1	CSVTPPGSWNEQFF	TGCAGCGTTACCCCTCCGGGATCGTGGAATGAGCAGTTCTTC
-	-	TRBV3-1	TRBJ1-1	CASTPERYYAEAFF	TGTGCCAGCACCCCCGAGAGGTACTACGCTGAAGCTTTCTTT
TRBD1	-	TRBV20-1	TRBJ1-2	CSAGGQVHNGYTF	TGCAGTGCCGGGGGACAGGTTCATAATGGCTACACCTTC
-	once	TRBV7-9	TRBJ1-1	CASSLIGSEAFF	TGTGCCAGCAGCTTAATTGGGTCGGAGGCTTTCTTT
-	-	TRBV27	TRBJ2-7	CASSLKGRDYEQYF	TGTGCCAGCAGTTTAAAGGGACGGGACTACGAGCAGTACTTC
-	-	TRBV6-2/TRBV6-3	TRBJ1-5	CASSSDNLSNQPQHF	TGTGCCAGCAGCTCGGACAACCTAAGCAATCAGCCCCAGCATTTT
TRBD1	-	TRBV12-3/TRBV12-4	TRBJ2-3	CASSPGTGYRPSTDTQYF	TGTGCCAGCAGTCCCGGGACAGGGTACAGACCTAGCACAGATACGCAGTATTTT
-	-	TRBV27	TRBJ2-3	CASSFSAGASTDTQYF	TGTGCCAGCAGTTTCTCGGCAGGCGCCAGCACAGATACGCAGTATTTT
-	-	TRBV6-6	TRBJ1-2	CASSRRDYGYTF	TGTGCCAGCAGTCGACGGGATTATGGCTACACCTTC
TRBD2	once	TRBV4-3	TRBJ2-1	CASSQGWSGTRDEQFF	TGCGCCAGCAGCCAGGGGTGGAGCGGGACTCGGGATGAGCAGTTCTTC
TRBD2	-	TRBV4-2	TRBJ2-7	CASSPRALAASYEQYF	TGTGCCAGCAGCCCAAGGGCACTAGCGGCTTCCTACGAGCAGTACTTC
-	few	TRBV28	TRBJ1-2	CASTGGGLKGYTF	TGTGCCAGCACCGGGGGGGGTTTGAAGGGCTACACCTTC
-	-	TRBV5-1	TRBJ2-6	CASLPSGSGANVLTF	TGCGCCAGCTTGCCCTCCGGATCTGGGGCCAACGTCCTGACTTTC
TRBD1	-	TRBV28	TRBJ2-7	CASSFPLKTEDRLFYYEQYF	TGTGCCAGCAGTTTCCCACTCAAAACCGAGGACAGGCTTTTTTACTACGAGCAGTACTTC
-	-	TRBV20-1	TRBJ1-6	CSASQNSPLHF	TGCAGTGCTAGTCAGAATTCACCCCTCCACTTT
-	-	TRBV20-1	TRBJ2-4	CSVREPGTLRGKNIQYF	TGCAGTGTTAGAGAGCCCGGGACTCTCCGCGGCAAAAACATTCAGTACTTC
TRBD1	few	TRBV9	TRBJ2-1	CASSPRTGPNEQFF	TGTGCCAGCAGCCCCCGGACAGGTCCCAATGAGCAGTTCTTC
-	many	TRBV12-3/TRBV12-4	TRBJ2-5	CASTSVGLPGETQYF	TGTGCCAGCACCTCGGTCGGCCTTCCGGGGGAGACCCAGTACTTC
-	-	TRBV7-2	TRBJ2-7	CASSLGPRTYEQYF	TGTGCCAGCAGCTTAGGGCCCCGGACGTACGAGCAGTACTTC
TRBD2	many	TRBV12-3/TRBV12-4	TRBJ2-3	CASKRGGGTDTQYF	TGTGCCAGCAAACGGGGGGGTGGCACAGATACGCAGTATTTT
TRBD2	once	TRBV20-1	TRBJ2-5	CSASLLGGGREETQYF	TGCAGTGCTAGTCTCCTCGGGGGGGGGCGTGAGGAGACCCAGTACTTC
-	few	TRBV7-2	TRBJ2-5	CASSRPGMPAQYF	TGTGCCAGCAGCCGGCCAGGCATGCCGGCCCAGTACTTC
TRBD2	-	TRBV6-2/TRBV6-3	TRBJ2-5	CASSYRLAEIQETQYF	TGTGCCAGCAGTTACCGACTAGCGGAGATCCAAGAGACCCAGTACTTC
-	-	TRBV2	TRBJ2-5	CASSPQGEQYF	TGTGCCAGCAGCCCCCAGGGAGAGCAGTACTTC
TRBD1	few	TRBV12-5	TRBJ2-1	CASGPGQGAYNEQFF	TGTGCTAGTGGCCCGGGACAGGGGGCCTACAATGAGCAGTTCTTC
-	-	TRBV6-2/TRBV6-3	TRBJ1-1	CASTPHGGAEAFF	TGTGCCAGCACCCCCCATGGGGGCGCTGAAGCTTTCTTT
-	few	TRBV15	TRBJ2-5	CATSIGAPASQYF	TGTGCCACCAGCATTGGGGCCCCCGCGAGTCAGTACTTC
TRBD2	many	TRBV24-1	TRBJ2-3	CATGTSGVDTQYF	TGTGCCACCGGGACTAGCGGGGTGGATACGCAGTATTTT
TRBD1	-	TRBV7-2	TRBJ1-6	CASRDRGREGSPLHF	TGTGCCAGCAGAGACAGGGGGCGAGAGGGGTCACCCCTCCACTTT
-	-	TRBV13	TRBJ2-1	CASSLDDNEQFF	TGTGCCAGCAGCTTAGACGACAATGAGCAGTTCTTC
TRBD2	-	TRBV5-1	TRBJ2-3	CASSPGLAGEEGLKYF	TGCGCCAGCAGCCCGGGACTAGCGGGAGAGGAGGGTCTCAAGTATTTT